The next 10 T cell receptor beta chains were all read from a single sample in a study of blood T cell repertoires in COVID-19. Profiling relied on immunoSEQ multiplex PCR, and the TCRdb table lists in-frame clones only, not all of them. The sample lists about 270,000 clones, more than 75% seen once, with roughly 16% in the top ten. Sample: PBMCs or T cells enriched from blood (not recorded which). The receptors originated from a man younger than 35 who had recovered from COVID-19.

CDR3 protein: CASRVRGGIDSPLHF. The CDR3 nucleotides read TGTGCCAGCAGAGTCCGGGGGGGCATTGATTCACCCCTCCACTTT. J is TRBJ1-6 and V is TRBV2; D is perhaps TRBD1 (6 bases). Germline loops: CDR1 SNHLY, CDR2 FYNNEI. The CDR3 runs to 15 residues. V was trimmed by 6 bases and J by 8 bases, leaving 17 bases between them.

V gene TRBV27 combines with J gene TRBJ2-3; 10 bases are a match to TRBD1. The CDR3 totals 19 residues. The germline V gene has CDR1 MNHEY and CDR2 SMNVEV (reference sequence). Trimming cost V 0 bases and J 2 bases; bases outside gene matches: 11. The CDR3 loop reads CASSLSLARTGGFTDTQYF. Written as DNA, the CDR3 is TGTGCCAGCAGTTTATCACTCGCTCGGACAGGGGGGTTCACAGATACGCAGTATTTT.

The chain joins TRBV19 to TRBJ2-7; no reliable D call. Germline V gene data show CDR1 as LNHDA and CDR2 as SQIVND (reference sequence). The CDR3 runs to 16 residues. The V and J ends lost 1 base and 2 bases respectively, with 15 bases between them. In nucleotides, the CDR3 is TGTGCCAGTAGTATAGGTGTAGCAATAAAGACCTACGAGCAGTACTTC. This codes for CASSIGVAIKTYEQYF.

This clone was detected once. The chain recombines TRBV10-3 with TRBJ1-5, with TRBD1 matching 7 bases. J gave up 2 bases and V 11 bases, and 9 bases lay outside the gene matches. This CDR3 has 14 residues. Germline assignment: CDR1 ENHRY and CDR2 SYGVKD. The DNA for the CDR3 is TGTGCCTCCAAAACGGGGACAGGCAATCAGCCCCAGCATTTT. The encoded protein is CASKTGTGNQPQHF.

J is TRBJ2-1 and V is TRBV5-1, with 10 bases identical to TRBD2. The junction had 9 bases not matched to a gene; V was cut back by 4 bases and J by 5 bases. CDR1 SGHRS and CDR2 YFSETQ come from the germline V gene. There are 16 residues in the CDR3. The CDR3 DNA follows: TGCGCCAGCAGCCGGGACCTAGCGGGGGCCCACAATGAGCAGTTCTTC. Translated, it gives CASSRDLAGAHNEQFF.

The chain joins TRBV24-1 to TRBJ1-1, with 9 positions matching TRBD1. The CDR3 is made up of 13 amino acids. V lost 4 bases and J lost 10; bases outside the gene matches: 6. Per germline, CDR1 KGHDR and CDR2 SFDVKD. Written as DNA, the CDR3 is TGTGCCACCAGTGACCCGGGACAGGGTTTAGCTTTCTTT. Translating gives CATSDPGQGLAFF.

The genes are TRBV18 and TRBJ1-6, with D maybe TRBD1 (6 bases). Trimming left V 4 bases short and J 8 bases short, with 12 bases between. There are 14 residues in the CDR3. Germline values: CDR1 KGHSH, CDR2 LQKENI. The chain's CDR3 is CASSLRDNDSPLHF. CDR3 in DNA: TGTGCCAGCTCACTTCGGGACAACGATTCACCCCTCCACTTT.

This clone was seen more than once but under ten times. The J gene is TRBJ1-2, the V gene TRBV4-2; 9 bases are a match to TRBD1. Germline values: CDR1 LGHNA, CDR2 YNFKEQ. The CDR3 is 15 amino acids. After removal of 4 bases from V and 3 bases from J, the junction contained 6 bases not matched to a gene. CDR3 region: CASSPGQGLYYGYTF. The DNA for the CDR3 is TGTGCCAGCAGCCCTGGACAGGGGCTTTACTATGGCTACACCTTC.

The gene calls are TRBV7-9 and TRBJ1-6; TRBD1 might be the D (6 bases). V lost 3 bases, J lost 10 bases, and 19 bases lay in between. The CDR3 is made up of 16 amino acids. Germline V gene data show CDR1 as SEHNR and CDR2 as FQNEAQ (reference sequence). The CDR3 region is CASSFGQRGIGSPLHF. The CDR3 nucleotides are TGTGCCAGCAGCTTTGGACAGAGGGGTATAGGGTCACCCCTCCACTTT.

Written as DNA, the CDR3 is TGTGCCAGTAGTATAGAAGCGTCCTACGAGCAGTACTTC. Translation: CASSIEASYEQYF. The chain carries TRBV19 and TRBJ2-7; no reliable D call. V was cut by 0 bases and J by 1 base, with 4 bases left in between. The CDR3 covers 13 residues. Germline V gene sequence: CDR1 LNHDA, CDR2 SQIVND (reference sequence). Full variable domain (outside the CDR3, taken from reference TRBV19 and TRBJ2-7): DGGITQSPKYLFRKEGQNVTLSCEQNLNHDAMYWYRQDPGQGLRLIYYSQIVNDFQKGDIAEGYSVSREKKESFPLTVTSAQKNPTAFYLCASSIEASYEQYFGPGTRLTVT.